Here is one T cell receptor beta chain with its context. Its antigen remains unidentified. The data belong to a study of a mutant IDH1 vaccine in newly diagnosed glioma. At the level of the study: In some groups vaccination began 4-6 weeks post-radiotherapy; others received it with temozolomide. Patients were pretreated with radiotherapy, temozolomide, or both, mostly both. Study observations and caveats: Of the patients, 93.3% had vaccine-induced immune responses.

Stated time point: week 35, safety follow-up. Every single dose of the vaccine, 300 ug of mutant IDH1 20-mer peptide, came with topical imiquimod. Data came from immunoSEQ multiplex PCR; TCRdb stores just in-frame clones and leaves some out. The profile covers about 56,000 clones, with about 90% appearing a single time and over 1.5% taken by the ten largest. This clonotype originated in a man aged 35-49 years with glioma. This specimen was PBMCs, taken from a glioma patient whose treatment included an IDH1 peptide vaccine.

This CDR3 reads CASSWGQPNSGNTIYF. The CDR3 nucleotides read TGTGCCAGCAGCTGGGGACAGCCCAACTCTGGAAACACCATATATTTT. V and J are TRBV7-9 and TRBJ1-3; TRBD1 matches 7 bases. The CDR3 loop spans 16 amino acids. Germline V gene lookup returns CDR1 SEHNR and CDR2 FQNEAQ (reference sequence). V shed 4 bases, J shed 0 bases, and the junction held 6 bases outside the gene matches.